These 31 T cell receptor beta chains share one sample of origin, sequenced in a study of cytomegalovirus exposure and HLA in healthy donors. Primers for the PCR totalled 60 Vbeta and 13 Jbeta. Generated by immunoSEQ multiplex PCR, the TCRdb table keeps only in-frame clones and is missing some. The specimen's table records about 140,000 clones. Sequenced material: PBMCs. These receptors were collected from a male donor in good health and CMV-seronegative.

The chain employs TRBV19 and TRBJ2-7, with 9 bases aligning to TRBD1. Germline V gives CDR1 LNHDA, CDR2 SQIVND (reference sequence). CDR3 size: 13 residues. Trimming removed 1 base from V and 7 bases from J; junction bases left unmatched: 2. The CDR3 is CASSIVGQGEQYF. Here the CDR3 DNA reads TGTGCCAGTAGTATAGTGGGACAGGGTGAGCAGTACTTC.

The genes are TRBV6-1 and TRBJ1-1; 7 bases line up with TRBD1. CDR1 and CDR2 (germline): MNHNS, SASEGT. J lost 0 bases, V lost 5 bases, and 6 bases had no gene match. The CDR3 consists of 15 residues. In nucleotides, the CDR3 is TGTGCCAGCAGTTCCGGGACAGTCATGAACACTGAAGCTTTCTTT. This translates into CASSSGTVMNTEAFF.

The gene calls are TRBV28 and TRBJ1-1; TRBD1 is a possible D gene (6 bases). This CDR3 comprises 11 residues. V lost 10 bases and J lost 7, with 13 bases in between. Germline CDR1 reads MDHEN; CDR2 reads SYDVKM. The CDR3 nucleotides are TGTGCCACTCACAGGGTTCTTGAAGCTTTCTTT. Translating it yields CATHRVLEAFF.

The chain uses TRBV30 and TRBJ1-1, with D perhaps TRBD1 (5 bases). CDR3 length: 11 amino acids. V dropped 3 bases and J dropped 6 bases, with 8 bases sitting between them. Germline V gene lookup returns CDR1 GTSNPN and CDR2 SVGIG (reference sequence). For the CDR3, the DNA is TGTGCCTGGAGAGGGGCGCCTGAAGCTTTCTTT. Residues: CAWRGAPEAFF. Drawing the rest from reference TRBV30 and TRBJ1-1, the complete variable domain is SQTIHQWPATLVQPVGSPLSLECTVEGTSNPNLYWYRQAAGRGLQLLFYSVGIGQISSEVPQNLSASRPQDRQFILSSKKLLLSDSGFYLCAWRGAPEAFFGQGTRLTVV.

The chain combines TRBV10-3 with TRBJ1-1; tentative D call: TRBD1 (5 bases). This CDR3 is built from 15 residues. Per the germline V gene, CDR1 is ENHRY and CDR2 is SYGVKD. The V and J ends lost 7 bases and 1 base respectively, with 16 bases between them. The CDR3 nucleotides read TGTGCCATCAAATCAACGGGACTCCAGAACACTGAAGCTTTCTTT. Protein sequence: CAIKSTGLQNTEAFF.

The chain is built from TRBV27 and TRBJ1-5, with D possibly TRBD1 on 6 matching bases. Trimming shortened V by 5 bases and J by 3 bases, and 14 bases separated the two germline ends. Germline CDR1 and CDR2: MNHEY and SMNVEV (reference sequence). CDR3 size: 15 residues. The CDR3 protein is CASSPHGQLNQPQHF. DNA for the CDR3: TGTGCCAGCAGTCCCCATGGACAGCTCAATCAGCCCCAGCATTTT.

V usage is TRBV20-1 and J usage is TRBJ1-2; D gene unclear. Per the germline V gene, CDR1 is DFQATT and CDR2 is SNEGSKA (reference sequence). This CDR3 contains 8 residues. The germline V and J ends were trimmed by 7 bases and 8 bases, with 5 bases remaining between them. The CDR3 bases are TGCAGTGACGGGGGCTACACCTTC. Translation gives CSDGGYTF.

V gene TRBV7-9 combines with J gene TRBJ1-4; 8 nucleotides line up with TRBD1. CDR1 and CDR2 from the germline V gene are SEHNR and FQNEAQ (reference sequence). This CDR3 comprises 15 residues. After removal of 5 bases from V and 5 bases from J, the junction contained 7 bases not matched to a gene. Written as DNA, the CDR3 is TGTGCCAGCAGCCCCCCCGGACAGGGAAATGAAAAACTGTTTTTT. This codes for CASSPPGQGNEKLFF.

J is TRBJ1-5 and V is TRBV6-5; TRBD1 is a possible D gene (5 bases). The V and J ends lost 2 bases and 3 bases respectively, with 11 bases between them. The germline V gene has CDR1 MNHEY and CDR2 SVGAGI. The CDR3 spans 15 residues. Written as DNA, the CDR3 is TGTGCCAGCAGTTACACGCGGGGGAACAATCAGCCCCAGCATTTT. Amino acids: CASSYTRGNNQPQHF.

The DNA for the CDR3 is TGTGCCAGCAGCGTAGTGGGGACTAGCGGGGGGCCAAGTGAGTACAATGAGCAGTTCTTC. As protein: CASSVVGTSGGPSEYNEQFF. This chain connects TRBV9 to TRBJ2-1; TRBD2 aligns across 15 bases. In germline, CDR1 is SGDLS, CDR2 YYNGEE. The CDR3 has 20 residues. J was trimmed by 4 bases and V by 0 bases; bases with no gene match: 11.

The CDR3 DNA reads as TGTGCCAGCAGCCAAGATCGGGAGCGGATTCTACGCACAGATACGCAGTATTTT. As protein: CASSQDRERILRTDTQYF. V is TRBV14 and J is TRBJ2-3, with D maybe TRBD2 (6 bases). Per the germline V gene, CDR1 is SGHDN and CDR2 is FVKESK. V was clipped by 0 bases and J by 1 base, with 17 bases between them. This CDR3 contains 18 residues. The whole variable domain, filled in from reference TRBV14 and TRBJ2-3, reads EAGVTQFPSHSVIEKGQTVTLRCDPISGHDNLYWYRRVMGKEIKFLLHFVKESKQDESGMPNNRFLAERTGGTYSTLKVQPAELEDSGVYFCASSQDRERILRTDTQYFGPGTRLTVL.

V and J are TRBV6-5 and TRBJ1-2; TRBD1 agrees at 10 bases. From germline, CDR1 is MNHEY and CDR2 SVGAGI. J was trimmed by 8 bases and V by 2 bases; bases with no gene match: 5. The CDR3 loop spans 14 amino acids. The CDR3 loop is CASSYDRGLRGYTF. For the CDR3, the DNA is TGTGCCAGCAGTTACGACAGGGGGCTTAGGGGCTACACCTTC.

V gene TRBV7-2 combines with J gene TRBJ1-6, with D tentatively TRBD1 (6 bases). The ends were cut back, 5 bases at V and 6 bases at J, with 17 bases in the middle. The CDR3 covers 16 residues. Germline CDR1 and CDR2: SGHTA and FQGNSA. The CDR3 sequence: CASSLRRGGFNSPLHF. The CDR3 DNA sequence: TGTGCCAGCAGCCTACGTAGGGGGGGCTTTAATTCACCCCTCCACTTT.

The rearrangement uses TRBV19 and TRBJ1-2; no clear D gene. The CDR3 totals 14 residues. CDR1 and CDR2 (germline): LNHDA, SQIVND (reference sequence). Trimming cost V 3 bases and J 3 bases, with 11 bases left between them. The CDR3: CASSIPPGDYGYTF. The CDR3 coding sequence is TGTGCCAGTAGTATCCCCCCCGGGGACTATGGCTACACCTTC.

This chain links TRBV6-1 with TRBJ1-5, with a tentative D call TRBD1 (6 bases). This CDR3 region has 13 residues. The germline V gene has CDR1 MNHNS and CDR2 SASEGT. V was cut by 7 bases and J by 6 bases, with 13 bases left in between. CDR3 DNA: TGTGCCAGCAATTCAGGGGCCAGTCAGCCCCAGCATTTT. As protein: CASNSGASQPQHF.

V is TRBV7-3 and J is TRBJ2-2, with 8 bases identical to TRBD1. Trimming took 2 bases from V and 2 from J; bases not matched to a gene: 7. Germline V gene data show CDR1 as SGHTA and CDR2 as FQGTGA. The CDR3 runs 17 residues. The CDR3 nucleotides read TGTGCCAGCAGCTTAGGTCCCGGACAGGGTAACACCGGGGAGCTGTTTTTT. Protein: CASSLGPGQGNTGELFF.

V and J are TRBV28 and TRBJ1-5, with D maybe TRBD1 (5 bases). There are 11 residues in the CDR3. Trimming stripped 10 bases from V and 4 bases from J, with 8 bases between. From germline, CDR1 is MDHEN and CDR2 SYDVKM. The DNA for the CDR3 is TGTGCCACCGGGGGTAATCAGCCCCAGCATTTT. Translating it yields CATGGNQPQHF.

The rearrangement joins TRBV30 to TRBJ2-1; 9 nucleotides line up with TRBD2. Germline assignment: CDR1 GTSNPN and CDR2 SVGIG (reference sequence). CDR3 size: 13 residues. V shed 5 bases, J shed 7 bases, and the junction held 6 bases outside the gene matches. DNA for the CDR3: TGTGCCTGGGGTAGCGGGAGAGGGAATGAGCAGTTCTTC. This gives the protein CAWGSGRGNEQFF.

The V and J genes are TRBV4-3 and TRBJ1-2; D gene uncertain. The length of the CDR3 is 15 residues. Per germline, CDR1 LGHNA and CDR2 YSLEER. Between the trimmed V and J ends, which lost 1 base and 4 bases, there was a span of 13 bases. In DNA form, the CDR3 reads TGCGCCAGCAGCCAAGGTCTCGAGGGCGGCTATGGCTACACCTTC. It translates to CASSQGLEGGYGYTF.

V is TRBV5-1 and J is TRBJ2-6; 7 positions agree with TRBD1. This CDR3 region has 16 residues. The germline V gene encodes CDR1 SGHRS and CDR2 YFSETQ. V trimming: 4 bases; J trimming: 0 bases; junction bases outside the gene matches: 4. The DNA of the CDR3 is TGCGCCAGCAGCCTGGACAGGACCTCTGGGGCCAACGTCCTGACTTTC. It codes for CASSLDRTSGANVLTF.

The chain recombines TRBV18 with TRBJ1-1; D may be TRBD1 (5 bases). The V end was cut by 3 bases, the J end by 3 bases, with 14 bases between. Germline V gene lookup returns CDR1 KGHSH and CDR2 LQKENI. The CDR3 is 15 amino acids. CDR3 residues: CASSPPGGVDTEAFF. The CDR3 DNA is TGTGCCAGCTCACCCCCCGGAGGGGTTGACACTGAAGCTTTCTTT.

The chain couples TRBV7-2 to TRBJ2-7; 10 bases are shared with TRBD2. V dropped 0 bases and J dropped 1; count of bases not matched to a gene: 0. The CDR3 covers 15 residues. Germline V lookup: CDR1 SGHTA, CDR2 FQGNSA. For the CDR3, the DNA is TGTGCCAGCAGCTTAGCAGCGGGAGGGTCCTACGAGCAGTACTTC. As protein: CASSLAAGGSYEQYF.

This chain uses TRBV27 with TRBJ1-2; 9 nucleotides align to TRBD1. V shed 2 bases, J shed 10 bases, and the junction held 11 bases outside the gene matches. This CDR3 is built from 15 residues. From germline, CDR1 is MNHEY and CDR2 SMNVEV (reference sequence). The CDR3 DNA is TGTGCCAGCAGTTTAGCCGGGGACAGGGTTACAGACTACACCTTC. Protein product: CASSLAGDRVTDYTF.

The chain employs TRBV10-1 and TRBJ2-6; possibly TRBD2 for D (5 bases). The CDR3 runs 18 residues. Germline CDR1 is WNHNN and CDR2 is SYGVQD (reference sequence). Between the trimmed V and J ends, which lost 0 bases and 4 bases, there was a span of 16 bases. CDR3 DNA sequence: TGCGCCAGCAGTGAGTCGAGAGGGCCACTCGTCGGGGCCAACGTCCTGACTTTC. It yields the protein CASSESRGPLVGANVLTF.

J is TRBJ1-4 and V is TRBV5-6, with TRBD1 matching over 9 bases. CDR3 length: 14 residues. Germline V gene lookup returns CDR1 SGHDT and CDR2 YYEEEE. Unmatched junction bases numbered 5, after V lost 4 bases and J lost 7 bases. The CDR3 is CASSPTGGIEKLFF. The CDR3 bases are TGTGCCAGCAGCCCGACAGGGGGGATTGAAAAACTGTTTTTT.

The chain joins TRBV5-1 to TRBJ1-1, with 10 bases fitting TRBD1. V shed 3 bases and J 11 bases; nucleotides not matched to a gene: 10. Germline lookup yields CDR1 SGHRS and CDR2 YFSETQ. This CDR3 is 14 amino acids long. CDR3 sequence: CASSYTGTGVEAFF. DNA for the CDR3: TGCGCCAGCAGCTACACCGGGACAGGGGTGGAGGCTTTCTTT.

CDR3 residues: CASSNGQGGQYF. CDR3 DNA: TGTGCCAGCAGTAACGGACAGGGAGGGCAGTACTTC. V and J are TRBV6-5 and TRBJ2-7, with 8 bases fitting TRBD1. Trimming took 5 bases from V and 9 from J; bases not matched to a gene: 6. The CDR3 has 12 residues. In germline, CDR1 is MNHEY, CDR2 SVGAGI.

The chain combines TRBV4-3 with TRBJ2-7, with a tentative D call TRBD1 (5 bases). Trimming took 3 bases from V and 3 from J, leaving 9 bases between them. In germline, CDR1 is LGHNA, CDR2 YSLEER. CDR3 length equals 13 residues. The CDR3 region is CASSQVGDYEQYF. DNA of the CDR3: TGCGCCAGCAGCCAGGTAGGGGACTACGAGCAGTACTTC.

The rearrangement links TRBV9 to TRBJ2-6; possibly TRBD1 for D (6 bases). The CDR3 is made up of 19 amino acids. CDR1 SGDLS and CDR2 YYNGEE come from the germline V gene. V lost 3 bases and J 2 bases, leaving 21 bases between the germline ends. Here the CDR3 reads CASSEIPTGPRAGANVLTF. The DNA for the CDR3 is TGTGCCAGCAGCGAGATACCGACAGGCCCTCGGGCTGGGGCCAACGTCCTGACTTTC.

The rearrangement links TRBV14 to TRBJ1-5; TRBD1 agrees at 11 bases. V lost 0 bases and J lost 4; bases outside the gene matches: 8. CDR1 is SGHDN, CDR2 FVKESK, per germline. CDR3 size: 18 residues. The CDR3 bases are TGTGCCAGCAGCCAAGAGCGGGGACAGGGGGGGCTAAATCAGCCCCAGCATTTT. It is translated as CASSQERGQGGLNQPQHF. Together with reference TRBV14 and TRBJ1-5, the CDR3 gives the full variable domain: EAGVTQFPSHSVIEKGQTVTLRCDPISGHDNLYWYRRVMGKEIKFLLHFVKESKQDESGMPNNRFLAERTGGTYSTLKVQPAELEDSGVYFCASSQERGQGGLNQPQHFGDGTRLSIL.

The rearrangement links TRBV7-2 to TRBJ2-5; 8 nucleotides match TRBD2. This CDR3 comprises 14 residues. After removal of 3 bases from V and 1 base from J, the junction contained 1 base not matched to a gene. The germline CDR1 and CDR2 sequences are SGHTA and FQGNSA. The CDR3, as DNA: TGTGCCAGCAGCTTTCGGGGGGGCCAAGAGACCCAGTACTTC. This sequence encodes CASSFRGGQETQYF.